The clone carrying this T cell receptor beta chain was seen once. Its specificity is unknown. The source of the sample is a study of T cell repertoires in cytomegalovirus infection. The wider study: Both recently identified HLA-C-restricted and well-studied HLA-B-restricted CMV epitopes were used in the study. Matching HLA type, along with CMV infection, was indicated by public TCR beta signatures.

The germline V gene has CDR1 MGHRA and CDR2 YSYEKL. CDR3 length equals 15 residues. Trimming left V 3 bases short and J 4 bases short, with 15 bases between. TCRdb recomputed calls from the reads with MiXCR, one row per CDR3 protein. The sample gives roughly 920,000 distinct CDR3 sequences, around 31% of which show up once; over 13% is in the top ten. The J gene is TRBJ1-2, the V gene TRBV4-1, with D perhaps matching TRBD1 (6 bases). The clonotype was recovered from a human donor in good health (CMV status not recorded). Some clones in this sample may be carry-over from other donors' samples. Sequences were derived from cultured CD8+ T cells from PBMCs, sampled from culture after CMV antigen stimulation. CDR3 loop: CASSHNREGGYGYTF. The CDR3 nucleotides are TGCGCCAGCAGCCACAACAGGGAAGGAGGCTATGGCTACACCTTC.